The 21 T cell receptor beta chains reported below all come from one sample, sequenced in a study of Graves' ophthalmopathy and Graves' hyperthyroidism. Amplification of TCR beta CDR3 regions used RNA transcripts. Second-round multiplex PCR followed a first-round RT-PCR using HTBI primers. A single record per CDR3 protein comes from TCRdb applying MiXCR to the multiplex PCR reads. The sample contains 450,000 to 600,000 distinct CDR3 sequences, approximately 35% of which appear only once. Sequenced sample: peripheral blood or thyroid tissue (not recorded which). These receptors were collected from an adult man with Graves' hyperthyroidism.

The sample holds many counts of this clonotype. The rearrangement links TRBV7-2 to TRBJ1-1; D is perhaps TRBD1 (6 bases). The CDR3 spans 14 residues. The germline V gene encodes CDR1 SGHTA and CDR2 FQGNSA. The germline V and J ends were trimmed by 5 bases and 3 bases, with 13 bases remaining between them. CDR3 sequence (DNA): TGTGCCAGCAGCCCGTCCTCAGGGGACACTGAAGCTTTCTTT. This gives the protein CASSPSSGDTEAFF.

At least ten counts were recorded for this clonotype. V gene TRBV10-2 combines with J gene TRBJ2-6, with D maybe TRBD2 (5 bases). The germline V and J ends were trimmed by 7 bases and 1 base, with 11 bases remaining between them. The CDR3 consists of 15 residues. CDR1 is WSHSY, CDR2 SAAADI, per germline. The CDR3 nucleotides read TGCGCCAGCACCGTGACGGGATCTGGGGCCAACGTCCTGACTTTC. Translated, it gives CASTVTGSGANVLTF.

This clonotype came up many times. This chain joins TRBV20-1 and TRBJ2-2; D gene unclear. CDR1 DFQATT and CDR2 SNEGSKA come from the germline V gene (reference sequence). This CDR3 comprises 11 residues. Trimming removed 6 bases at V and 6 bases at J, with 8 bases between. This chain's CDR3 is CSALVSGELFF. As DNA, the CDR3 is TGCAGTGCCCTTGTATCCGGGGAGCTGTTTTTT.

The rearrangement joins TRBV2 to TRBJ2-7; a weak D match, TRBD1 (5 bases). The CDR3 length is 14 residues. Looked up from germline, CDR1 is SNHLY and CDR2 is FYNNEI. The V and J ends lost 10 bases and 7 bases respectively, with 23 bases between them. CDR3 residues: CATKPGQGYNEQYF. CDR3 DNA: TGTGCCACCAAACCAGGACAAGGATACAATGAGCAGTACTTC. The full variable domain, in which reference TRBV2 and TRBJ2-7 provide the parts outside the CDR3, is EPEVTQTPSHQVTQMGQEVILRCVPISNHLYFYWYRQILGQKVEFLVSFYNNEISEKSEIFDDQFSVERPDGSNFTLKIRSTKLEDSAMYFCATKPGQGYNEQYFGPGTRLTVT.

There are many counts of this clonotype. DNA for the CDR3: TGCGCCAGCAGCTTGACCGGGACAGGGGTTGGCGAGCAGTACTTC. Translating gives CASSLTGTGVGEQYF. This chain links TRBV5-1 with TRBJ2-7; 10 bases agree with TRBD1. The CDR3 is made up of 15 amino acids. Germline lookup yields CDR1 SGHRS and CDR2 YFSETQ. Losses at the gene ends were 1 base for V and 6 bases for J; bases not matched to a gene: 7. The full variable domain, with the rest looked up from reference TRBV5-1 and TRBJ2-7, is KAGVTQTPRYLIKTRGQQVTLSCSPISGHRSVSWYQQTPGQGLQFLFEYFSETQRNKGNFPGRFSGRQFSNSRSEMNVSTLELGDSALYLCASSLTGTGVGEQYFGPGTRLTVT.

The rearrangement links TRBV20-1 to TRBJ1-2; D perhaps matches TRBD1 (5 bases). The CDR3 is made up of 11 amino acids. Germline V gene sequence: CDR1 DFQATT, CDR2 SNEGSKA (reference sequence). The V and J ends lost 8 bases and 3 bases respectively, with 10 bases between them. CDR3 DNA: TGCAGTTCTCAGGGATACTATGGCTACACCTTC. Amino acid sequence: CSSQGYYGYTF.

This clonotype was observed a few times. A much bigger clone sits one base away, suggesting this may be a read error. The rearrangement joins TRBV9 to TRBJ1-6; weak D call: TRBD1 (6 bases). CDR1 and CDR2 (germline): SGDLS, YYNGEE. Trimming stripped 4 bases from V and 5 bases from J, with 10 bases between. CDR3 size: 14 residues. CDR3 bases: TGTGCCAGCAGCCGCGGACAGAATAATTCACCCCTCCACTTT. Residues: CASSRGQNNSPLHF.

The genes are TRBV4-1 and TRBJ1-4; no clear D. CDR1 and CDR2 (germline): MGHRA, YSYEKL. V lost 4 bases and J lost 7, with 10 bases in between. The CDR3 is made up of 13 amino acids. The DNA for the CDR3 is TGCGCCAGCAGCCGCTTGGGGAGTGAAAAACTGTTTTTT. Translating it yields CASSRLGSEKLFF.

This clonotype was observed many times. The rearrangement joins TRBV5-1 to TRBJ2-5; tentatively, D is TRBD2 (6 bases). The CDR3 totals 13 residues. V was shortened by 8 bases and J by 2 bases, with 13 bases between the two germline ends. CDR1 SGHRS and CDR2 YFSETQ come from the germline V gene. The CDR3 coding sequence is TGCGCCAGTGGTAGCGCGGGACAAGAGACCCAGTACTTC. It translates to CASGSAGQETQYF.

The chain has TRBV11-3 and TRBJ2-7; 10 nucleotides align to TRBD1. The germline V gene encodes CDR1 SGHNT and CDR2 YENEEA. The V segment lost 0 bases and the J segment 5 bases; nucleotides outside the gene matches: 1. The CDR3 loop spans 14 amino acids. CDR3 protein: CASSLDGTGDEQYF. CDR3 DNA sequence: TGTGCCAGCAGCTTAGATGGGACAGGGGACGAGCAGTACTTC. The variable domain in full, completed from reference TRBV11-3 and TRBJ2-7, reads EAGVVQSPRYKIIEKKQPVAFWCNPISGHNTLYWYLQNLGQGPELLIRYENEEAVDDSQLPKDRFSAERLKGVDSTLKIQPAELGDSAVYLCASSLDGTGDEQYFGPGTRLTVT.

There are many counts of this clonotype. The chain links TRBV19 to TRBJ1-1; perhaps TRBD1 as D (6 bases). Between the trimmed V and J ends, which lost 4 bases and 1 base, there was a span of 13 bases. Germline V gene data show CDR1 as LNHDA and CDR2 as SQIVND (reference sequence). CDR3 length: 15 amino acids. Written as DNA, the CDR3 is TGTGCCAGTAGTACTCAGGGGCTCAAGAACACTGAAGCTTTCTTT. This codes for CASSTQGLKNTEAFF.

This clonotype was seen at least ten times. The chain employs TRBV12-5 and TRBJ2-5; tentative D call: TRBD2 (6 bases). The germline V gene encodes CDR1 LGHNT and CDR2 FRNRAP. Trimming left V 5 bases short and J 5 bases short, with 15 bases between. The CDR3 has 14 residues. CDR3: CASGPWRAGETQYF. CDR3 nucleotide sequence: TGTGCTAGTGGTCCCTGGAGGGCCGGGGAGACCCAGTACTTC. Filled out from reference TRBV12-5 and TRBJ2-5, the complete variable domain reads DARVTQTPRHKVTEMGQEVTMRCQPILGHNTVFWYRQTMMQGLELLAYFRNRAPLDDSGMPKDRFSAEMPDATLATLKIQPSEPRDSAVYFCASGPWRAGETQYFGPGTRLLVL.

This clonotype has only a few counts. The chain combines TRBV19 with TRBJ2-5; D may match TRBD1 or TRBD2 (5 bases each). V lost 4 bases, J lost 5 bases, and 14 bases lay in between. The CDR3 has 14 amino acids. Germline V gene sequence: CDR1 LNHDA, CDR2 SQIVND (reference sequence). CDR3 residues: CASSTRDPRETQYF. The CDR3 DNA reads TGTGCCAGTAGTACACGGGACCCCCGGGAGACCCAGTACTTC.

In this sample, this clonotype turned up many times. V gene TRBV29-1 combines with J gene TRBJ1-1; TRBD1 might be the D (6 bases). The V gene lost 4 bases and the J gene lost 1 base, with 19 bases spanning the gap. This CDR3 comprises 16 residues. The germline V gene has CDR1 SQVTM and CDR2 ANQGSEA. The CDR3, as DNA: TGCAGCGTTGTGCCGACGACAGGAAATGGGAACACTGAAGCTTTCTTT. Encoded protein: CSVVPTTGNGNTEAFF.

This clonotype was seen more than once but under ten times. The chain carries TRBV2 and TRBJ2-5; D may be TRBD1 or TRBD2 (5 bases each). From germline, CDR1 is SNHLY and CDR2 FYNNEI. V dropped 4 bases and J dropped 4 bases, with 10 bases sitting between them. There are 13 residues in the CDR3. CDR3 sequence: CASSGDLSETQYF. The CDR3 DNA reads as TGTGCCAGCAGTGGGGACCTCTCAGAGACCCAGTACTTC. Variable domain in full (rest from reference TRBV2 and TRBJ2-5): EPEVTQTPSHQVTQMGQEVILRCVPISNHLYFYWYRQILGQKVEFLVSFYNNEISEKSEIFDDQFSVERPDGSNFTLKIRSTKLEDSAMYFCASSGDLSETQYFGPGTRLLVL.

This clonotype was seen more than once but under ten times. The rearrangement uses TRBV7-9 and TRBJ2-3, with a possible D match to TRBD2 (6 bases). Trimming left V 5 bases short and J 5 bases short, with 17 bases between. The CDR3 loop spans 15 amino acids. Germline CDR1 reads SEHNR; CDR2 reads FQNEAQ (reference sequence). The CDR3 protein is CASSHAAVGGDTQYF. The DNA for the CDR3 is TGTGCCAGCAGCCATGCCGCAGTCGGGGGAGATACGCAGTATTTT.

This clonotype was picked up a small number of times. The chain combines TRBV2 with TRBJ2-5, with D perhaps TRBD2 (6 bases). This CDR3 has 15 residues. CDR1 is SNHLY, CDR2 FYNNEI, per germline. Trimming took 6 bases from V and 5 from J, leaving 19 bases between them. CDR3 amino acids: CASSTGTALRETQYF. Here the CDR3 DNA reads TGTGCCAGCAGCACCGGGACTGCCTTGAGGGAGACCCAGTACTTC.

This rearrangement joins TRBV7-9 to TRBJ2-1; 8 bases are a match to TRBD2. The CDR3 is 15 residues long. V lost 5 bases, J lost 12 bases, and 15 bases stayed unmatched. CDR1 and CDR2 (germline): SEHNR, FQNEAQ (reference sequence). The CDR3 nucleotides are TGTGCCAGCAGCCAGATCGGACTAGCACACGACGGGCAGTTCTTC. This codes for CASSQIGLAHDGQFF. The full variable domain, in which reference TRBV7-9 and TRBJ2-1 provide the parts outside the CDR3, is DTGVSQNPRHKITKRGQNVTFRCDPISEHNRLYWYRQTLGQGPEFLTYFQNEAQLEKSRLLSDRFSAERPKGSFSTLEIQRTEQGDSAMYLCASSQIGLAHDGQFFGPGTRLTVL.

The V gene is TRBV11-2, the J gene TRBJ2-3, with D unclear. CDR3 length equals 13 residues. The V end was cut by 0 bases, the J end by 2 bases, with 3 bases between. The germline CDR1 and CDR2 sequences are SGHAT and FQNNGV. The CDR3 coding sequence is TGTGCCAGCAGCTTAGAGCACACAGATACGCAGTATTTT. Translation gives CASSLEHTDTQYF. Full variable domain (missing parts from reference TRBV11-2 and TRBJ2-3): EAGVAQSPRYKIIEKRQSVAFWCNPISGHATLYWYQQILGQGPKLLIQFQNNGVVDDSQLPKDRFSAERLKGVDSTLKIQPAKLEDSAVYLCASSLEHTDTQYFGPGTRLTVL.

In its sample, this clonotype was seen many times. The DNA for the CDR3 is TGTGCCACCAGCAGATCGCGGGGGCTGAGCTATGGCTACACCTTC. Its translation is CATSRSRGLSYGYTF. V gene TRBV15 combines with J gene TRBJ1-2; D is possibly TRBD1 (6 bases). Trimming removed 2 bases from V and 4 bases from J, with 14 bases in between. CDR3 size: 15 residues. Germline CDR1 is LNHNV and CDR2 is YYDKDF (reference sequence).

CDR3 amino acids: CSARGVDIVQETQYF. The CDR3 region has the DNA TGCAGTGCTAGGGGGGTGGACATCGTCCAAGAGACCCAGTACTTC. This chain connects TRBV20-1 to TRBJ2-5; D tentatively fits TRBD1 or TRBD2 (5 bases each). The CDR3 loop spans 15 amino acids. V was shortened by 3 bases and J by 1 base, with 15 bases between the two germline ends. Looked up from germline, CDR1 is DFQATT and CDR2 is SNEGSKA (reference sequence).